This T cell receptor (beta chain) was recovered during a study of blood T cells in healthy people across ages. To note about this clonotype: Its antigen is not identified.

The second PCR ran about 6 to 11 cycles with a sample-barcoded 5' primer and J-beta primers. TCRdb redid the calling of the 5' RACE reads with MiXCR, one entry per CDR3 protein. The sample carries about 970,000 distinct CDR3 sequences, 45% to 60% recorded once. The study's findings and limits: It was found that TCR beta diversity correlated strongly with the percentage of naive T cells.

CDR1 and CDR2 from the germline V gene are LNHDA and SQIVND (reference sequence). The length of the CDR3 is 13 residues. The V and J ends lost 9 bases and 5 bases, in that order; junction bases with no gene match: 4. The sequence came from a woman in her sixties in good health. The gene calls are TRBV19 and TRBJ2-1, with 10 bases fitting TRBD1. Sequenced material: blood. The CDR3 is CASRDRGNNEQFF. In DNA form, the CDR3 reads TGTGCCAGCCGGGACAGGGGTAACAATGAGCAGTTCTTC.